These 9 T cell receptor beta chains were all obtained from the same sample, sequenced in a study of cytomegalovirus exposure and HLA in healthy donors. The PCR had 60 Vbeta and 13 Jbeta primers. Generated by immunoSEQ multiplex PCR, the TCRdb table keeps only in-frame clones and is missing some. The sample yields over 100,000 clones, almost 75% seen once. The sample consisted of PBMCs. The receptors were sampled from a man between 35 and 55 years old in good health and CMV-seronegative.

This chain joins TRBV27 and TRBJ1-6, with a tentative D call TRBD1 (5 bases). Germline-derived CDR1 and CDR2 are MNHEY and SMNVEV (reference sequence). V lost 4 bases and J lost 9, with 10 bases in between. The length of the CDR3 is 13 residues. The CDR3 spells CASSWGGVSPLHF. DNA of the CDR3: TGTGCCAGCAGTTGGGGGGGAGTTTCACCCCTCCACTTT.

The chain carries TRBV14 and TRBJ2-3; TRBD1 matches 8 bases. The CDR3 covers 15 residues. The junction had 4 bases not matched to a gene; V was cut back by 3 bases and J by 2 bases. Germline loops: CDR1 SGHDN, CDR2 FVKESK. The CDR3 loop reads CASSQGQEYTDTQYF. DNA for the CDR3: TGTGCCAGCAGCCAGGGACAGGAGTACACAGATACGCAGTATTTT.

The CDR3 is CASSPQGGTEAFF. The CDR3 nucleotides are TGCGCCAGCAGCCCCCAGGGTGGCACTGAAGCTTTCTTT. The V and J genes are TRBV4-1 and TRBJ1-1; maybe TRBD1 (5 bases). The germline CDR1 and CDR2 sequences are MGHRA and YSYEKL. V shed 4 bases and J shed 4 bases, with 10 bases lying between them. The CDR3 has 13 residues.

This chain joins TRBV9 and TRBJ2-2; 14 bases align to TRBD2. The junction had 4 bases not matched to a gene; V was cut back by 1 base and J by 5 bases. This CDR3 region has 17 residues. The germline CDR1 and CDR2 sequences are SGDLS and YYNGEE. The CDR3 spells CASSVPRTSGGTGELFF. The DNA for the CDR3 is TGTGCCAGCAGCGTACCTCGGACTAGCGGGGGGACCGGGGAGCTGTTTTTT.

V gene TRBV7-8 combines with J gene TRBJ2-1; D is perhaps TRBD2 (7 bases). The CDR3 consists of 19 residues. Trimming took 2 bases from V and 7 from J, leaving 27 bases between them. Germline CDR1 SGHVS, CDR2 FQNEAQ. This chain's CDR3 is CASSLYEAGVRGRWNEQFF. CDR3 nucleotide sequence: TGTGCCAGCAGCTTATACGAGGCGGGGGTGCGGGGGCGCTGGAATGAGCAGTTCTTC.

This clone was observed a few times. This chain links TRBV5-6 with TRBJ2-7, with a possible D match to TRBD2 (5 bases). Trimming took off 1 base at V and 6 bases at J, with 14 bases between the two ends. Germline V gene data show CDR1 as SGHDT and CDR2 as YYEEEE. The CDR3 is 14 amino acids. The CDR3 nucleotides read TGTGCCAGCAGCTTGCTGGAATCCCGGGGCGAGCAGTACTTC. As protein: CASSLLESRGEQYF.

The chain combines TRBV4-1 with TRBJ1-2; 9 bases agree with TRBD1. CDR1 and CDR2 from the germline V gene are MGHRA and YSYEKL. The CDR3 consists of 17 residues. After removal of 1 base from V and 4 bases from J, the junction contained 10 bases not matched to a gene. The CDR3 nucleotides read TGCGCCAGCAGCCAAGGAGGGACAGGGAATAATGGCTATGGCTACACCTTC. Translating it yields CASSQGGTGNNGYGYTF.

The CDR3 DNA follows: TGCAGCGTTGTCGGGTTTGGGGGCCCTGCCTCTGGAAACACCATATATTTT. Amino acids: CSVVGFGGPASGNTIYF. This sequence joins TRBV29-1 and TRBJ1-3; maybe TRBD1 (6 bases). This CDR3 spans 17 amino acids. V lost 4 bases, J lost 0 bases, and 19 bases lay in between. Germline CDR1 SQVTM, CDR2 ANQGSEA.

CDR3 sequence reads: CASSHSPVPYEQYF. The CDR3 DNA sequence: TGTGCCAGCAGCCATTCACCGGTTCCCTACGAGCAGTACTTC. The chain recombines TRBV5-8 with TRBJ2-7; D is unclear. The CDR3 runs to 14 residues. Trimming removed 4 bases at V and 2 bases at J, with 13 bases between. Germline values: CDR1 SGHTS, CDR2 YDEGEE.